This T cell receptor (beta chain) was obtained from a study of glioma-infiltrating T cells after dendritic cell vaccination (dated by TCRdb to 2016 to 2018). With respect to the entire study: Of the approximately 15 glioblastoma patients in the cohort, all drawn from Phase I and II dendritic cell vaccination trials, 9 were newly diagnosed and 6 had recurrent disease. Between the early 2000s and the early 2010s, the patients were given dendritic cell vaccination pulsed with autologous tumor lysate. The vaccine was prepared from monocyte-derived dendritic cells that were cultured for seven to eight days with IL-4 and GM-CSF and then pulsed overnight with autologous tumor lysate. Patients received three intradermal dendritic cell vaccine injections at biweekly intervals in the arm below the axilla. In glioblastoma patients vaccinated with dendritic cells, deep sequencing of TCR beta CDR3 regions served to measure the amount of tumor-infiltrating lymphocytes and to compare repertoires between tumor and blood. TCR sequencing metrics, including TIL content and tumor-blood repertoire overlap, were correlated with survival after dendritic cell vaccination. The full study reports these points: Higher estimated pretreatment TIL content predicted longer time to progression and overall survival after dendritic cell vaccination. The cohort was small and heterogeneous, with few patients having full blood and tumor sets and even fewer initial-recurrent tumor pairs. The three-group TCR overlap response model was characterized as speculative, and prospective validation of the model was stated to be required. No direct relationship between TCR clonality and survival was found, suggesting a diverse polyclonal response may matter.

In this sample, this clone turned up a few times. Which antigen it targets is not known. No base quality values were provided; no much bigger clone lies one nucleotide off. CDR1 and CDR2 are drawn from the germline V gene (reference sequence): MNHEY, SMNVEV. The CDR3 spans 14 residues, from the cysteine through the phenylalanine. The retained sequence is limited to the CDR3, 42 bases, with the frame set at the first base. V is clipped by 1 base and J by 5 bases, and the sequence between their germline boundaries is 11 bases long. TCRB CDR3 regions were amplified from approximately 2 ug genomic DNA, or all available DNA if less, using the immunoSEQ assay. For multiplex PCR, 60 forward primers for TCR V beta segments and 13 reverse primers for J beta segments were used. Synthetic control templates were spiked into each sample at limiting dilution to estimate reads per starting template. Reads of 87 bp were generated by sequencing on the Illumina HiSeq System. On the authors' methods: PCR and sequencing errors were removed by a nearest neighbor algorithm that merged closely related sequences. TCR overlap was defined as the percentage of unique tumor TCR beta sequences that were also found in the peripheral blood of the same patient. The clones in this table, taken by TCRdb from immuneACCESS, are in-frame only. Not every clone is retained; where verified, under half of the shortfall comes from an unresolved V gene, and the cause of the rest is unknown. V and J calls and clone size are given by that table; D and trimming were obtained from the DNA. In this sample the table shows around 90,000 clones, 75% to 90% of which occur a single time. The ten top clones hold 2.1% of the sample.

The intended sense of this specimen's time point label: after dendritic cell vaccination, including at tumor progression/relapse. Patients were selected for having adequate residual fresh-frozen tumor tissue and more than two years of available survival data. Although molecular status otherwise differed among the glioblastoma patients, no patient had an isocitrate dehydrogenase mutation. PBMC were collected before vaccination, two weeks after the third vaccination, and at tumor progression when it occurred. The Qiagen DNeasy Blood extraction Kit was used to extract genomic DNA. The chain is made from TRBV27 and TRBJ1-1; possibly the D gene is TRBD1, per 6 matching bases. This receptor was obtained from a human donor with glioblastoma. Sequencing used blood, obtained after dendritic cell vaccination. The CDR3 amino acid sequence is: CASSLYRVFTEAFF. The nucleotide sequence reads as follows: TGTGCCAGCAGTTTATACAGGGTTTTTACTGAAGCTTTCTTT.